The count of the clone carrying this TCR beta chain is one. This sample was taken from a study of blood T cell repertoires in COVID-19. On the study more broadly: Researchers got acute and convalescent COVID-19 samples from the United States, Italy and Spain. In each case, the material was cDNA or gDNA derived from T cells, B-cell-depleted T cells, or PBMCs.

Original methodology: Amplified reference gene primers provided the basis for estimating nucleated cell counts. Clones were read by immunoSEQ multiplex PCR, and TCRdb kept only the in-frame ones, dropping some. That table gives V, J and clone size, and the DNA gave D and trimming. This table holds some 200,000 clones, 84% found once. Patients from Seattle were sampled longitudinally, starting during active infection. The sequence was collected from an elderly woman with COVID-19, enrolled during active disease. The sample consisted of peripheral blood.

CDR3 DNA sequence: TGTGCCAGCAGCTCCTCTCGAGGGTTGGGAGGAGGAACTGAAGCTTTCTTT. The encoded protein is CASSSSRGLGGGTEAFF. The chain uses TRBV9 and TRBJ1-1, with D hard to call. Germline loops: CDR1 SGDLS, CDR2 YYNGEE. The CDR3 is 17 residues long. Trimming removed 4 bases from V and 5 bases from J, with 24 bases in between.